This passage covers 9 T cell receptor beta chains from one sample sequenced in a study of T cells after yellow fever vaccination. TCRdb reprocessed the 5' RACE reads via MiXCR and lists one record per CDR3 protein. The sample carries 620,000 or so distinct CDR3 sequences, roughly an eighth recorded once. Specimen: PBMCs, collected on the day of the yellow fever booster vaccination. Receptor source: a man aged 30-40 years who received the YFV17D yellow fever vaccine.

The rearrangement links TRBV4-3 to TRBJ1-6; tentatively, D is TRBD1 (6 bases). Germline V gives CDR1 LGHNA, CDR2 YSLEER. The V gene lost 4 bases and the J gene lost 9 bases, with 10 bases spanning the gap. This CDR3 is built from 13 residues. The CDR3 loop is CASSLTGRSPLHF. In nucleotides, the CDR3 is TGCGCCAGCAGCCTTACAGGGCGTTCACCCCTCCACTTT.

The rearrangement joins TRBV10-3 to TRBJ2-6; 8 nucleotides agree with TRBD1. The V segment lost 6 bases and the J segment 0 bases; nucleotides outside the gene matches: 10. Germline V gives CDR1 ENHRY, CDR2 SYGVKD. CDR3 length: 18 residues. CDR3: CAISVVPGQVSGANVLTF. The CDR3 coding sequence is TGTGCCATCAGCGTCGTCCCGGGACAGGTCTCTGGGGCCAACGTCCTGACTTTC.

The chain couples TRBV19 to TRBJ2-7, with a possible D match to TRBD1 (5 bases). Trimming stripped 0 bases from V and 2 bases from J, with 11 bases between. The CDR3 has 15 amino acids. The germline CDR1 and CDR2 sequences are LNHDA and SQIVND (reference sequence). The CDR3 here is CASSIEEGATYEQYF. DNA of the CDR3: TGTGCCAGTAGTATAGAGGAAGGGGCGACCTACGAGCAGTACTTC.

The CDR3 sequence is CASSQAPYGYTF. CDR3 coding DNA: TGTGCCAGCAGCCAAGCCCCGTATGGCTACACCTTC. This chain links TRBV3-1 with TRBJ1-2; D gene ambiguous. The CDR3 has 12 residues. V lost 1 base and J 5 bases, leaving 5 bases between the germline ends. CDR1 and CDR2 from the germline V gene are LGHDT and YNNKEL (reference sequence).

This chain connects TRBV2 to TRBJ2-2; 9 nucleotides match TRBD2. CDR3 length: 15 residues. V was clipped by 4 bases and J by 6 bases; unmatched bases: 6. The germline V gene encodes CDR1 SNHLY and CDR2 FYNNEI. The CDR3 sequence is CASSVPSGTPGELFF. CDR3 sequence (DNA): TGTGCCAGCAGTGTCCCTAGCGGGACTCCCGGGGAGCTGTTTTTT.

This chain links TRBV11-1 with TRBJ1-2; D is undetermined. The CDR3 runs 18 residues. Between the trimmed V and J ends, which lost 8 bases and 8 bases, there was a span of 33 bases. In germline, CDR1 is SGHAT, CDR2 FQDESV (reference sequence). CDR3 DNA sequence: TGTGCCAGCGTGAGTGCCTCGCTCCGGGTTGGCGGGGAAATGGGCTACACCTTC. Protein: CASVSASLRVGGEMGYTF.

This clonotype was picked up a small number of times. V gene TRBV15 combines with J gene TRBJ1-2, with TRBD1 identical over 8 bases. V was clipped by 11 bases and J by 4 bases; unmatched bases: 9. Germline lookup yields CDR1 LNHNV and CDR2 YYDKDF (reference sequence). CDR3 size: 13 residues. The CDR3 reads CAVSDRVVYGYTF. In DNA form, the CDR3 reads TGTGCCGTCTCGGACAGGGTTGTCTATGGCTACACCTTC. The full variable domain, completed using reference TRBV15 and TRBJ1-2, is DAMVIQNPRYQVTQFGKPVTLSCSQTLNHNVMYWYQQKSSQAPKLLFHYYDKDFNNEADTPDNFQSRRPNTSFCFLDIRSPGLGDTAMYLCAVSDRVVYGYTFGSGTRLTVV.

This clonotype was seen many times. For the CDR3, the DNA is TGTGCCTGGAGTGCGGGCTTGGAGGGGACCGAGCAGTACTTC. This translates into CAWSAGLEGTEQYF. The chain is built from TRBV30 and TRBJ2-7; perhaps TRBD2 as D (6 bases). V shed 1 base and J shed 6 bases, with 16 bases lying between them. The CDR3 runs to 14 residues. Germline CDR1 and CDR2: GTSNPN and SVGIG (reference sequence).

The table lists this clonotype with a few counts. This CDR3 is CATSDTYYNEQFF. CDR3 DNA sequence: TGTGCCACGAGCGACACCTACTACAATGAGCAGTTCTTC. The chain employs TRBV24-1 and TRBJ2-1; D is undetermined. The CDR3 has 13 residues. V lost 10 bases to trimming and J lost 3 bases, with 12 bases between them. Per germline, CDR1 KGHDR and CDR2 SFDVKD.